The 17 T cell receptor beta chains given below trace back to one sample, sequenced in a study of blood T cell repertoires in COVID-19. Produced via immunoSEQ multiplex PCR; TCRdb's table is partial and in-frame only. The table shows about 330,000 clones, with 86% occurring only once. The specimen was peripheral blood. The receptor set was obtained from a woman aged 45-65 years with acute or convalescent COVID-19.

This chain uses TRBV11-2 with TRBJ2-7; 8 positions agree with TRBD1. With V trimmed by 5 bases and J by 6 bases, 12 bases remained unmatched. The length of the CDR3 is 15 residues. Germline V gene sequence: CDR1 SGHAT, CDR2 FQNNGV. The CDR3 protein is CASSPPGQGSSEQYF. The CDR3 coding sequence is TGTGCCAGCAGCCCGCCCGGACAGGGTTCATCCGAGCAGTACTTC.

J is TRBJ1-4 and V is TRBV4-1; 12 bases align to TRBD1. J was trimmed by 8 bases and V by 1 base; bases with no gene match: 2. Germline CDR1 MGHRA, CDR2 YSYEKL. The CDR3 extends over 15 amino acids. CDR3 sequence reads: CASSQAGTGGEKLFF. Written as DNA, the CDR3 is TGCGCCAGCAGCCAAGCGGGGACAGGGGGCGAAAAACTGTTTTTT.

J is TRBJ2-1 and V is TRBV5-1; D remains unclear. The CDR3 has 12 residues. Trimming shortened V by 4 bases and J by 10 bases, and 12 bases separated the two germline ends. The germline gives CDR1 SGHRS, CDR2 YFSETQ. CDR3 DNA: TGCGCCAGCAGCACGACTTTTTGGGAGCAGTTCTTC. It encodes CASSTTFWEQFF. Supplemented by reference TRBV5-1 and TRBJ2-1, the full variable domain reads KAGVTQTPRYLIKTRGQQVTLSCSPISGHRSVSWYQQTPGQGLQFLFEYFSETQRNKGNFPGRFSGRQFSNSRSEMNVSTLELGDSALYLCASSTTFWEQFFGPGTRLTVL.

This rearrangement joins TRBV6-5 to TRBJ2-7, with TRBD2 identical over 12 bases. Germline V lookup: CDR1 MNHEY, CDR2 SVGAGI. This CDR3 is built from 15 residues. V dropped 4 bases and J dropped 5; count of bases not matched to a gene: 6. CDR3 residues: CASSFLTSGSDEQYF. The CDR3 DNA reads as TGTGCCAGCAGTTTCCTGACTAGCGGGAGTGACGAGCAGTACTTC.

The chain joins TRBV7-9 to TRBJ2-2, with D tentatively TRBD1 (7 bases). V was clipped by 3 bases and J by 3 bases, with 8 bases between them. This CDR3 is built from 14 residues. The germline gives CDR1 SEHNR, CDR2 FQNEAQ (reference sequence). The CDR3 protein is CASSFRGDTGELFF. The CDR3 nucleotides read TGTGCCAGCAGCTTCAGGGGGGACACCGGGGAGCTGTTTTTT.

This rearrangement joins TRBV24-1 to TRBJ2-7, with 8 positions matching TRBD1. The CDR3 is 13 residues long. The germline V gene encodes CDR1 KGHDR and CDR2 SFDVKD. Germline trimming cut 3 bases from V and 5 bases from J; bases unmatched to any gene: 2. CDR3 protein: CATSDADRDEQYF. As DNA, the CDR3 is TGTGCCACCAGTGATGCGGACAGGGACGAGCAGTACTTC.

The V call is TRBV7-2, the J call TRBJ1-1; D is possibly TRBD1 (5 bases). Germline lookup yields CDR1 SGHTA and CDR2 FQGNSA. CDR3 size: 14 residues. Trimming stripped 3 bases from V and 4 bases from J, with 12 bases between. DNA of the CDR3: TGTGCCAGCAGCTTTGGGGGGATGGGCACTGAAGCTTTCTTT. Its protein product is CASSFGGMGTEAFF.

The chain joins TRBV18 to TRBJ2-7; 9 bases align to TRBD1. CDR1 and CDR2 (germline): KGHSH, LQKENI. Trimming cost V 7 bases and J 4 bases; bases outside gene matches: 5. The CDR3 totals 13 residues. The CDR3 DNA reads as TGTGCCAGCTGCGACAGGGGGGGGTACGAGCAGTACTTC. Protein: CASCDRGGYEQYF.

This rearrangement joins TRBV4-1 to TRBJ2-7, with TRBD2 identical over 7 bases. The CDR3 extends over 15 amino acids. The J segment lost 3 bases and the V segment lost 1 base, leaving 6 bases of the junction unmatched. Germline V gives CDR1 MGHRA, CDR2 YSYEKL. CDR3 residues: CASSQGWRENYEQYF. CDR3 bases: TGCGCCAGCAGCCAAGGATGGCGGGAGAACTACGAGCAGTACTTC.

The CDR3 sequence is CASGGRENTGELFF. CDR3 coding DNA: TGTGCCAGTGGGGGCAGGGAGAACACCGGGGAGCTGTTTTTT. The chain is built from TRBV19 and TRBJ2-2, with D possibly matching TRBD1 (6 bases). This CDR3 has 14 amino acids. Trimming took off 8 bases at V and 1 base at J, with 11 bases between the two ends. Germline CDR1 and CDR2: LNHDA and SQIVND (reference sequence).

This clone was seen once. The CDR3 DNA follows: TGTGCCATCAGTGAGGATTCAGGCCCCCGGCAGTACTTC. It is translated as CAISEDSGPRQYF. The chain combines TRBV10-3 with TRBJ2-7; D unclear. The CDR3 runs to 13 residues. V was pared by 2 bases and J by 9 bases, with 14 bases between. Germline assignment: CDR1 ENHRY and CDR2 SYGVKD.

The chain has TRBV27 and TRBJ1-5; D perhaps matches TRBD1 (5 bases). V was cut by 5 bases and J by 5 bases, with 13 bases left in between. The CDR3 is 14 residues long. Germline CDR1 and CDR2: MNHEY and SMNVEV (reference sequence). The DNA of the CDR3 is TGTGCCAGCAGTCTGCGTGGGGCCCATCAGCCCCAGCATTTT. This encodes CASSLRGAHQPQHF.

The chain combines TRBV27 with TRBJ1-5; D gene unclear. Trimming pared 3 bases from V and 4 bases from J, leaving 10 bases between. The germline gives CDR1 MNHEY, CDR2 SMNVEV (reference sequence). The CDR3 is made up of 14 amino acids. This chain's CDR3 is CASSFSGLNQPQHF. The CDR3 nucleotides read TGTGCCAGCAGTTTTTCGGGATTAAATCAGCCCCAGCATTTT.

The rearrangement uses TRBV10-3 and TRBJ1-6; 8 bases map to TRBD1. The length of the CDR3 is 14 residues. Trimming removed 7 bases from V and 8 bases from J; junction bases left unmatched: 7. Germline values: CDR1 ENHRY, CDR2 SYGVKD. CDR3 residues: CAITDQGADSPLHF. CDR3 bases: TGTGCCATCACCGACCAGGGGGCAGATTCACCCCTCCACTTT.

The DNA of the CDR3 is TGTGCCAGTAGTATAAGACAGTACCAAGAGACCCAGTACTTC. It is translated as CASSIRQYQETQYF. The chain is built from TRBV19 and TRBJ2-5; a weak D match, TRBD1 (5 bases). The V end was cut by 2 bases, the J end by 0 bases, with 7 bases between. Germline V CDR1 and CDR2: LNHDA, SQIVND (reference sequence). This CDR3 contains 14 residues.

This clone has more than one count but fewer than ten. The rearrangement links TRBV11-2 to TRBJ2-5, with D unclear. The ends were cut back, 1 base at V and 4 bases at J, with 7 bases in the middle. Germline V gene data show CDR1 as SGHAT and CDR2 as FQNNGV. This CDR3 has 13 residues. CDR3 DNA sequence: TGTGCCAGCAGCTTAGGGTGGCTAGAGACCCAGTACTTC. Residues: CASSLGWLETQYF.

The rearrangement joins TRBV27 to TRBJ2-1; D remains unclear. Germline loops: CDR1 MNHEY, CDR2 SMNVEV (reference sequence). The CDR3 sequence is 18 residues long. Trimming removed 5 bases at V and 0 bases at J, with 20 bases between. The CDR3 here is CASSGPMKSSSSYNEQFF. The CDR3 DNA sequence: TGTGCCAGCAGTGGGCCTATGAAGAGTTCAAGCTCCTACAATGAGCAGTTCTTC.